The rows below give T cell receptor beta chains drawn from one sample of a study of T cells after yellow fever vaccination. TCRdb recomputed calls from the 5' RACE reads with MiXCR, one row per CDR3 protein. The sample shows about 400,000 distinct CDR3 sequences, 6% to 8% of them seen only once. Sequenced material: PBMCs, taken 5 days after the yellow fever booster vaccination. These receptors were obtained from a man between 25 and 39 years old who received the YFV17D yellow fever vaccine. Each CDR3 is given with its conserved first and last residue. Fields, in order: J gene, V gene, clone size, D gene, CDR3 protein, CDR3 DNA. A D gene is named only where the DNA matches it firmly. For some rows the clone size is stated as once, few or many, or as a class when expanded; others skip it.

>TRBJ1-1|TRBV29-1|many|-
CSVGGQGEAFF
TGCAGCGTTGGGGGGCAGGGTGAAGCTTTCTTT
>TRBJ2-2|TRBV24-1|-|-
CATSDPNTGELFF
TGTGCCACCAGTGATCCGAACACCGGGGAGCTGTTTTTT
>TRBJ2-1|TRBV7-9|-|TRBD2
CASRSTSGSSNEQFF
TGTGCCAGCAGGTCGACTAGCGGGAGTTCCAATGAGCAGTTCTTC
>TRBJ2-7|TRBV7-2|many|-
CASSSWGGSKYF
TGTGCCAGCAGCTCCTGGGGAGGCTCGAAGTACTTC
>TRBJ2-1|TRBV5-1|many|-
CASSLILGGSYNEQFF
TGCGCCAGCAGCTTAATACTAGGGGGCTCCTACAATGAGCAGTTCTTC
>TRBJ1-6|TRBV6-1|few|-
CASSSPGRDSPLHF
TGTGCCAGCAGCTCCCCCGGGAGGGATTCACCCCTCCACTTT
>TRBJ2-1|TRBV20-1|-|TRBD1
CCARDSGTGVGRNEQFF
TGCTGTGCTAGAGACTCCGGGACAGGGGTGGGTAGGAATGAGCAGTTCTTC
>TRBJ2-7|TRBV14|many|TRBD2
CASSQAGAASYEQYF
TGTGCCAGCAGTCAGGCGGGAGCTGCTTCCTACGAGCAGTACTTC
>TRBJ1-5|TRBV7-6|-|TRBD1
CASSLSRDRDNQPQHF
TGTGCCAGCAGCCTAAGCCGGGACAGAGATAATCAGCCCCAGCATTTT
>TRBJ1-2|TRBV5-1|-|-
CASSLQGSGYTF
TGCGCCAGCAGCTTACAGGGCTCTGGCTACACCTTC
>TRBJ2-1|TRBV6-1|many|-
CASSRSRSYSSYNEQFF
TGTGCCAGCAGTCGAAGCCGCTCCTATAGCTCCTACAATGAGCAGTTCTTC
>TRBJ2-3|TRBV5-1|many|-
CASSAALSLTDTQYF
TGCGCCAGCAGCGCCGCCCTTTCTCTGACAGATACGCAGTATTTT
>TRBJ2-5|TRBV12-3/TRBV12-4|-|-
CASSQARRQETQYF
TGTGCCAGCAGTCAAGCTAGGCGCCAAGAGACCCAGTACTTC
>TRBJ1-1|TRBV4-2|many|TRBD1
CASTLRQGAYTEAFF
TGTGCCAGCACACTACGACAGGGGGCGTACACTGAAGCTTTCTTT
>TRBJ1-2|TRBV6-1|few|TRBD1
CASSRDRGTDGYTF
TGTGCCAGCAGTAGGGACAGGGGAACAGATGGCTACACCTTC
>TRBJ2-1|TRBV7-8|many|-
CASSLERYNEQFF
TGTGCCAGCAGCTTAGAACGGTACAATGAGCAGTTCTTC
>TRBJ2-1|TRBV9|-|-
CASSVARDPRGNEQFF
TGTGCCAGCAGCGTCGCCCGGGACCCCCGGGGCAATGAGCAGTTCTTC
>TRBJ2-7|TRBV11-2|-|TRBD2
CASRVGGSIYEQYF
TGTGCCAGCAGGGTGGGCGGGAGTATATACGAGCAGTACTTC
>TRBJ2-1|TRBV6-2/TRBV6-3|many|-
CASTWGGGRVDEQFF
TGTGCCAGCACCTGGGGGGGCGGGAGAGTCGATGAGCAGTTCTTC
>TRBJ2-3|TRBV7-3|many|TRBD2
CASSFIAGSTDTQYF
TGTGCCAGCAGCTTCATAGCGGGATCCACAGATACGCAGTATTTT
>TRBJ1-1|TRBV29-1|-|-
CSAQRAGLDEAFF
TGCAGCGCCCAGCGCGCAGGGCTGGATGAAGCTTTCTTT
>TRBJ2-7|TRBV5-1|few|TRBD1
CASSLWDRGQYEQYF
TGCGCCAGCAGCTTGTGGGACAGGGGGCAGTACGAGCAGTACTTC
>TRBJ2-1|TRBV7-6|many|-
CASSSGQGLDEQFF
TGTGCCAGCAGCTCCGGACAGGGACTAGATGAGCAGTTCTTC
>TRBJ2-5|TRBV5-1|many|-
CASSPGAGGTQYF
TGCGCCAGCAGCCCAGGAGCCGGCGGGACCCAGTACTTC
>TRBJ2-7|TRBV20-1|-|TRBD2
CSAAPNLAGSTYEQYF
TGCAGTGCCGCCCCTAATCTAGCGGGGTCCACGTACGAGCAGTACTTC
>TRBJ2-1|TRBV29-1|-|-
CSVECPISYNEQFF
TGCAGCGTTGAGTGTCCAATTTCCTACAATGAGCAGTTCTTC
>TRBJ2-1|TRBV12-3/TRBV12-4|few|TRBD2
CASSFAGGPRDGEQFF
TGTGCCAGCAGCTTCGCGGGAGGGCCCCGAGACGGTGAGCAGTTCTTC
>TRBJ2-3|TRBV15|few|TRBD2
CATSRPGLNTDTQYF
TGTGCCACCAGCAGACCGGGACTAAACACAGATACGCAGTATTTT
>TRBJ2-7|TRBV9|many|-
CASSVDSNRYYEQYF
TGTGCCAGCAGCGTAGATTCTAATCGGTACTACGAGCAGTACTTC
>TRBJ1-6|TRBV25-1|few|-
CASSDLAGRLNSPLHF
TGTGCCAGCAGTGATTTGGCGGGACGCCTTAATTCACCCCTCCACTTT
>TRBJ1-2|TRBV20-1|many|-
CSAPDPGAAYGYTF
TGCAGTGCCCCGGACCCTGGGGCAGCCTATGGCTACACCTTC
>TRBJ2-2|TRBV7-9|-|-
CVVGPGLMNTGELFF
TGTGTCGTGGGCCCGGGACTGATGAACACCGGGGAGCTGTTTTTT
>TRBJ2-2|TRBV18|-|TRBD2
CASSLPGLAELNTGELFF
TGTGCCAGCTCACTTCCGGGACTAGCGGAGCTCAACACCGGGGAGCTGTTTTTT
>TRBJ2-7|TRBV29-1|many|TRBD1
CSVVGQGSHEQYF
TGCAGCGTTGTAGGACAGGGGTCGCACGAGCAGTACTTC
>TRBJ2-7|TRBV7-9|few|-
CASSLAAGSLGEQYF
TGTGCCAGCAGCTTAGCGGCAGGCTCCTTGGGCGAGCAGTACTTC
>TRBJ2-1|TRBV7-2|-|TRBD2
CASSGAGGLFEQFF
TGTGCCAGCAGTGGAGCGGGAGGCCTTTTTGAGCAGTTCTTC
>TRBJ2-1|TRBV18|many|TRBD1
CASSPSRDSSNEQFF
TGTGCCAGCTCACCTTCCCGGGACAGTTCCAATGAGCAGTTCTTC
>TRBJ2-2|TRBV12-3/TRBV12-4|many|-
CASSLAGRGAGELFF
TGTGCCAGCAGTTTAGCGGGAAGGGGGGCCGGGGAGCTGTTTTTT
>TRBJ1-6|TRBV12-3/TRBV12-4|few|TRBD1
CASSSAGQLNSPLHF
TGTGCCAGCAGTTCGGCGGGACAGCTAAATTCACCCCTCCACTTT
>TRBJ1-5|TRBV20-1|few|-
CSARTQPGEPQHF
TGCAGTGCCCGGACCCAGCCGGGGGAGCCCCAGCATTTT
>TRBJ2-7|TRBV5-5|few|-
CASSLGFRNEQYF
TGTGCCAGCAGCTTGGGGTTTAGAAACGAGCAGTACTTC
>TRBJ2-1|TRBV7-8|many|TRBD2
CASSFGGGRYNEQFF
TGTGCCAGCAGCTTCGGGGGGGGTAGGTACAATGAGCAGTTCTTC
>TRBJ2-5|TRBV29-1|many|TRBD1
CSVRIPGQGKETQYF
TGCAGCGTTCGCATCCCCGGACAGGGGAAGGAGACCCAGTACTTC
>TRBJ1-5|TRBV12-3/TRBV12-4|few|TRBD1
CASSKTGQPNQPQHF
TGTGCCAGCAGCAAAACGGGACAGCCCAATCAGCCCCAGCATTTT
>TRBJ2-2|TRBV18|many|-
CASSPPAASNTGELFF
TGTGCCAGCTCACCACCGGCAGCCTCGAACACCGGGGAGCTGTTTTTT
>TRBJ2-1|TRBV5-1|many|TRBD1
CASSTGQDYNEQFF
TGCGCCAGCAGCACAGGACAGGACTACAATGAGCAGTTCTTC
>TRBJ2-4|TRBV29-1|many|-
CSVEGRKNIQYF
TGCAGCGTTGAGGGCAGAAAAAACATTCAGTACTTC
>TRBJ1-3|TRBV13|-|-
CASSLGLEAYSGNTIYF
TGTGCCAGCAGCTTAGGCCTCGAGGCGTACTCTGGAAACACCATATATTTT
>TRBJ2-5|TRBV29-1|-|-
CSASRGQSGTQYF
TGCAGCGCGTCACGGGGCCAGTCTGGGACCCAGTACTTC
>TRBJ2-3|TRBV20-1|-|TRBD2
CSAAGTSGRHTDTQYF
TGCAGTGCTGCCGGGACTAGCGGACGACACACAGATACGCAGTATTTT
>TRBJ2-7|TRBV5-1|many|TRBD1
CASSAGQGKYEQYF
TGCGCCAGCAGCGCGGGACAGGGGAAATACGAGCAGTACTTC
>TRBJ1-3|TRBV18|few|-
CASSPQLNPVGNTIYF
TGTGCCAGCTCACCGCAACTAAACCCGGTGGGAAACACCATATATTTT
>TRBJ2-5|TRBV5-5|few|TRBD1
CASSLSLGQLETQYF
TGTGCCAGCAGCTTAAGCCTGGGACAGTTAGAGACCCAGTACTTC
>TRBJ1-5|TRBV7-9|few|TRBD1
CATTTGGQPQHF
TGTGCCACGACGACAGGGGGGCAGCCCCAGCATTTT
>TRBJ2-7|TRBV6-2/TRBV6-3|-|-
CASSYQRSRSYEQYF
TGTGCCAGCAGTTACCAGCGATCTCGGTCCTACGAGCAGTACTTC
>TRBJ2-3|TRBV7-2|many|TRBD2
CASSTQPSGGTDTQYF
TGTGCCAGCAGCACTCAACCTAGCGGGGGCACAGATACGCAGTATTTT
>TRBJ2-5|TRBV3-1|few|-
CASSLPLRSGQKTQYF
TGTGCCAGCAGTCTTCCTCTCAGGAGTGGGCAGAAGACCCAGTACTTC